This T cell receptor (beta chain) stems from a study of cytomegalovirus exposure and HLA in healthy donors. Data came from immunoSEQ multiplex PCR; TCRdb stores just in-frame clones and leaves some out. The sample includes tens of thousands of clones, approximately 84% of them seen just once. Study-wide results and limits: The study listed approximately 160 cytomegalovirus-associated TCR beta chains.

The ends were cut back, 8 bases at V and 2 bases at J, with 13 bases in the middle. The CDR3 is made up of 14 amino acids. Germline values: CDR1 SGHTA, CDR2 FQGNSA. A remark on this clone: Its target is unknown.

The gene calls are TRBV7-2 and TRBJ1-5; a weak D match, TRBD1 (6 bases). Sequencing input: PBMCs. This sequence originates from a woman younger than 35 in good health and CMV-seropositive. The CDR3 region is CASRTGSGNQPQHF. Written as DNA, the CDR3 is TGTGCCAGCCGCACAGGGTCAGGCAATCAGCCCCAGCATTTT.